This T cell receptor beta chain is from a study of CD8 T cells in Susac syndrome. The CDR3 runs 13 residues. V was cut by 3 bases and J by 6 bases, with 10 bases left in between. Germline V CDR1 and CDR2: SGHTA, FQGTGA. Roughly 0.45 to 1 ug RNA was reverse transcribed with random hexamers. From the immunoSEQ multiplex PCR reads, TCRdb called clonotypes with MiXCR, one entry per CDR3 protein. The sample lists 120,000 to 150,000 distinct CDR3 sequences, approximately 94% occurring once. TCR beta sequencing was performed on blood CD8+ and CD4+ T cells. The source is a human donor with Susac syndrome. The genes are TRBV7-3 and TRBJ2-3, with D unresolved. The specimen sequenced was CD4+ T cells from PBMCs. CDR3 loop: CASSFGHSDTQYF. CDR3 DNA: TGTGCCAGCAGCTTTGGTCATTCGGATACGCAGTATTTT.